A single sample is the source of the 30 T cell receptor beta chains below, sequenced in a study of T cells in localized non-small cell lung cancer. Assay used: immunoSEQ multiplex PCR; TCRdb lists only in-frame clones, some missing. The repertoire holds around 15,000 clones, with roughly 89% as singletons. This specimen was peripheral blood mononuclear cells, taken before any cancer treatment. The source is a woman aged 40 to 75 with stage III lung adenocarcinoma.

This rearrangement joins TRBV7-9 to TRBJ1-1; 7 bases map to TRBD1. Germline V gene sequence: CDR1 SEHNR, CDR2 FQNEAQ (reference sequence). The CDR3 covers 14 residues. J lost 1 base, V lost 2 bases, and 1 base had no gene match. Here the CDR3 DNA reads TGTGCCAGCAGCTTATGGGACAGGAACACTGAAGCTTTCTTT. Translated, it gives CASSLWDRNTEAFF.

The J gene is TRBJ2-7, the V gene TRBV29-1, with 8 nucleotides matching TRBD2. Losses at the gene ends were 7 bases for V and 6 bases for J; bases not matched to a gene: 8. Germline CDR1 and CDR2: SQVTM and ANQGSEA. This CDR3 comprises 12 residues. The CDR3 reads CSGGTSFGEQYF. CDR3 coding DNA: TGCAGCGGGGGGACTAGTTTCGGCGAGCAGTACTTC.

The chain has TRBV7-8 and TRBJ1-2, with TRBD1 matching over 7 bases. V gave up 2 bases and J gave up 4 bases; unmatched junction bases: 13. This CDR3 contains 17 residues. Germline CDR1 is SGHVS and CDR2 is FQNEAQ. The CDR3 spells CASSLTRGLLLGYGYTF. The CDR3 bases are TGTGCCAGCAGCTTAACGAGGGGGCTCCTTCTAGGCTATGGCTACACCTTC.

The rearrangement uses TRBV6-6 and TRBJ1-6; 9 bases align to TRBD1. Per germline, CDR1 MNHNY and CDR2 SVGAGI (reference sequence). The CDR3 sequence is 16 residues long. The V segment lost 0 bases and the J segment 10 bases; nucleotides outside the gene matches: 7. This chain's CDR3 is CASSYSSTGGESPLHF. The DNA for the CDR3 is TGTGCCAGCAGTTACTCCTCCACAGGGGGCGAATCACCCCTCCACTTT.

This clone was counted once. The rearrangement uses TRBV6-1 and TRBJ2-3; no clear D gene. Germline V gives CDR1 MNHNS, CDR2 SASEGT. The CDR3 extends over 11 amino acids. Trimming shortened V by 6 bases and J by 4 bases, and 5 bases separated the two germline ends. CDR3 nucleotide sequence: TGTGCCAGCAGCATATCAGATACGCAGTATTTT. Protein product: CASSISDTQYF.

This clone was detected only a few times. V and J are TRBV6-5 and TRBJ1-3; D is ambiguous. Looked up from germline, CDR1 is MNHEY and CDR2 is SVGAGI. The CDR3 is 13 residues long. Deletions cut 2 bases from V and 3 bases from J, with 5 bases between. The CDR3 spells CASSYQFGNTIYF. DNA for the CDR3: TGTGCCAGCAGTTACCAGTTTGGAAACACCATATATTTT.

The chain carries TRBV11-3 and TRBJ2-1, with 10 bases fitting TRBD2. V lost 2 bases to trimming and J lost 7 bases; unmatched junction nucleotides: 5. The CDR3 totals 15 residues. Germline loops: CDR1 SGHNT, CDR2 YENEEA. As DNA, the CDR3 is TGTGCCAGCAGCTTATACAGCGGGAGGGCTAATGAGCAGTTCTTC. It specifies CASSLYSGRANEQFF.

This sequence joins TRBV5-5 and TRBJ2-2; no clear D. This CDR3 contains 16 residues. CDR1 SGHKS and CDR2 YYEKEE come from the germline V gene (reference sequence). Trimming stripped 3 bases from V and 0 bases from J, with 12 bases between. CDR3 bases: TGTGCCAGCAGCTGGGCATTTAGGGCGAACACCGGGGAGCTGTTTTTT. As protein: CASSWAFRANTGELFF.

This clone was recorded only once. J is TRBJ2-7 and V is TRBV11-2; perhaps TRBD1 as D (6 bases). The V end was cut by 1 base, the J end by 2 bases, with 9 bases between. Germline V gives CDR1 SGHAT, CDR2 FQNNGV. This CDR3 region has 14 residues. The CDR3 bases are TGTGCCAGCAGCTTAGCCAGGGGTCCCTACGAGCAGTACTTC. This sequence encodes CASSLARGPYEQYF. The variable domain in full, completed from reference TRBV11-2 and TRBJ2-7, reads EAGVAQSPRYKIIEKRQSVAFWCNPISGHATLYWYQQILGQGPKLLIQFQNNGVVDDSQLPKDRFSAERLKGVDSTLKIQPAKLEDSAVYLCASSLARGPYEQYFGPGTRLTVT.

The gene calls are TRBV15 and TRBJ1-4; a possible D gene is TRBD1 (5 bases). Germline CDR1 and CDR2: LNHNV and YYDKDF (reference sequence). Trimming shortened V by 0 bases and J by 6 bases, and 14 bases separated the two germline ends. The CDR3 length is 16 residues. CDR3 sequence: CATSRDTDSQDEKLFF. The CDR3 nucleotides read TGTGCCACCAGCAGAGATACAGACAGCCAAGATGAAAAACTGTTTTTT.

The chain employs TRBV7-9 and TRBJ2-7, with 8 bases fitting TRBD1. CDR1 and CDR2 (germline): SEHNR, FQNEAQ (reference sequence). Trimming removed 6 bases from V and 5 bases from J; junction bases left unmatched: 9. The CDR3 sequence is 14 residues long. For the CDR3, the DNA is TGTGCCAGCAGGCTGGGACAGGTAGATCACGAGCAGTACTTC. Translation: CASRLGQVDHEQYF.

The chain couples TRBV2 to TRBJ2-1, with D possibly TRBD1 on 6 matching bases. The V and J ends lost 4 bases and 13 bases respectively, with 17 bases between them. The CDR3 has 13 amino acids. CDR1 SNHLY and CDR2 FYNNEI come from the germline V gene. This chain's CDR3 is CASSGGQGLGQFF. For the CDR3, the DNA is TGTGCCAGCAGTGGGGGGCAGGGGCTCGGTCAGTTCTTC. The variable domain in full, completed from reference TRBV2 and TRBJ2-1, reads EPEVTQTPSHQVTQMGQEVILRCVPISNHLYFYWYRQILGQKVEFLVSFYNNEISEKSEIFDDQFSVERPDGSNFTLKIRSTKLEDSAMYFCASSGGQGLGQFFGPGTRLTVL.

The rearrangement uses TRBV7-2 and TRBJ1-1; D perhaps matches TRBD1 (5 bases). Germline V gene data show CDR1 as SGHTA and CDR2 as FQGNSA. There are 14 residues in the CDR3. Deletions cut 2 bases from V and 4 bases from J, with 11 bases between. The CDR3 DNA is TGTGCCAGCAGCTTATCAGGGTCGGGCACTGAAGCTTTCTTT. Protein: CASSLSGSGTEAFF.

The rearrangement uses TRBV30 and TRBJ2-7; the D is unclear. The CDR3 is 14 amino acids. CDR1 and CDR2 from the germline V gene are GTSNPN and SVGIG (reference sequence). Between the trimmed V and J ends, which lost 4 bases and 0 bases, there was a span of 13 bases. The CDR3 DNA is TGTGCCTGGACCGGGCAAGTAAGCTCCTACGAGCAGTACTTC. It translates to CAWTGQVSSYEQYF.

This chain uses TRBV18 with TRBJ1-2; the D is unclear. The V end lost 3 bases, the J end lost 5 bases, and 7 bases lay between the germline ends. The CDR3 spans 12 residues. Germline V gene sequence: CDR1 KGHSH, CDR2 LQKENI. Here the CDR3 reads CASSPESYGYTF. CDR3 coding DNA: TGTGCCAGCTCACCCGAGTCTTATGGCTACACCTTC.

The chain employs TRBV19 and TRBJ1-5, with no clear D. This CDR3 is built from 16 residues. V lost 5 bases to trimming and J lost 2 bases, with 16 bases between them. Looked up from germline, CDR1 is LNHDA and CDR2 is SQIVND (reference sequence). In nucleotides, the CDR3 is TGTGCCAGTAGTGACCTCCAAGGGTTGGGCAATCAGCCCCAGCATTTT. Its protein product is CASSDLQGLGNQPQHF.

The chain joins TRBV14 to TRBJ2-1; the D is unclear. V dropped 1 base and J dropped 8 bases, with 9 bases sitting between them. Germline V gives CDR1 SGHDN, CDR2 FVKESK. The CDR3 consists of 13 residues. CDR3 nucleotides: TGTGCCAGCAGCCAAGTTGTCGCCCATGAGCAGTTCTTC. It yields the protein CASSQVVAHEQFF.

As concerns this clone: This sample also contains other DNA sequences that code for the same CDR3. The J gene is TRBJ2-1, the V gene TRBV7-9; D unclear. V was shortened by 1 base and J by 4 bases, with 5 bases between the two germline ends. The CDR3 is 13 amino acids. Looked up from germline, CDR1 is SEHNR and CDR2 is FQNEAQ (reference sequence). The CDR3 DNA follows: TGTGCCAGCAGCTTAGGGAGTTACAATGAGCAGTTCTTC. It specifies CASSLGSYNEQFF.

This rearrangement joins TRBV4-3 to TRBJ2-2; no clear D gene. The V and J ends lost 0 bases and 1 base respectively, with 3 bases between them. Germline V CDR1 and CDR2: LGHNA, YSLEER. The CDR3 has 14 residues. The CDR3 is CASSQELNTGELFF. The DNA of the CDR3 is TGCGCCAGCAGCCAAGAGCTGAACACCGGGGAGCTGTTTTTT.

V usage is TRBV4-3 and J usage is TRBJ1-2, with 10 bases identical to TRBD1. The CDR3 totals 16 residues. Germline V gives CDR1 LGHNA, CDR2 YSLEER. With V trimmed by 1 base and J by 4 bases, 6 bases remained unmatched. As DNA, the CDR3 is TGCGCCAGCAGCCAAGTCCCTAGGACAGGGGGCTATGGCTACACCTTC. It is translated as CASSQVPRTGGYGYTF.

The chain has TRBV10-2 and TRBJ2-3; TRBD2 matches 12 bases. From germline, CDR1 is WSHSY and CDR2 SAAADI. Trimming removed 6 bases from V and 4 bases from J; junction bases left unmatched: 2. This CDR3 is built from 14 residues. DNA for the CDR3: TGCGCCAGCAGGACTAGCGGGGGTCCAGATACGCAGTATTTT. Translating gives CASRTSGGPDTQYF.

The chain couples TRBV9 to TRBJ1-2; possible D gene TRBD1, 5 bases. Trimming stripped 0 bases from V and 6 bases from J, with 9 bases between. CDR3 length equals 13 residues. CDR1 is SGDLS, CDR2 YYNGEE, per germline. The CDR3 DNA reads TGTGCCAGCAGCGTAGATCAGGGCAATGGCTACACCTTC. It translates to CASSVDQGNGYTF.

The rearrangement uses TRBV28 and TRBJ2-3; 12 bases map to TRBD2. Germline-derived CDR1 and CDR2 are MDHEN and SYDVKM. This CDR3 has 16 amino acids. Unmatched junction bases numbered 6, after V lost 6 bases and J lost 2 bases. In DNA, the CDR3 is TGTGCCAGCAGCCTCACTAGCGGGGGGAACACAGATACGCAGTATTTT. As protein: CASSLTSGGNTDTQYF.

This clone appeared a single time. The chain is built from TRBV2 and TRBJ2-4, with D maybe TRBD2 (5 bases). The germline CDR1 and CDR2 sequences are SNHLY and FYNNEI. This CDR3 region has 14 residues. The germline V and J ends were trimmed by 3 bases and 1 base, with 7 bases remaining between them. CDR3 loop: CASSERAAKNIQYF. CDR3 coding DNA: TGTGCCAGCAGTGAGCGGGCGGCCAAAAACATTCAGTACTTC.

For the CDR3, the DNA is TGTGCCAGCAGCTTGGGCCTAGCGTGGGAGACCCAGTACTTC. It is translated as CASSLGLAWETQYF. This rearrangement joins TRBV5-6 to TRBJ2-5; a possible D gene is TRBD2 (6 bases). The germline CDR1 and CDR2 sequences are SGHDT and YYEEEE. This CDR3 has 14 residues. Trimming removed 0 bases from V and 5 bases from J, with 11 bases in between.

V usage is TRBV29-1 and J usage is TRBJ2-7, with D perhaps TRBD2 (7 bases). The CDR3 loop spans 13 amino acids. Germline-derived CDR1 and CDR2 are SQVTM and ANQGSEA. Deletions cut 5 bases from V and 0 bases from J, with 11 bases between. The CDR3 protein is CSVLGGGSYEQYF. Here the CDR3 DNA reads TGCAGCGTTCTAGGGGGGGGCTCCTACGAGCAGTACTTC.

The genes are TRBV27 and TRBJ2-5, with 10 bases that match TRBD1. The CDR3 is made up of 14 amino acids. The ends lost 5 bases at V and 4 bases at J; junction bases unmatched: 4. CDR1 is MNHEY and CDR2 is SMNVEV in the germline V gene (reference sequence). This chain's CDR3 is CASSVDRGLETQYF. CDR3 in DNA: TGTGCCAGCAGTGTCGACAGGGGGCTAGAGACCCAGTACTTC.

The chain combines TRBV10-1 with TRBJ2-2; D is unresolved. The CDR3 has 15 amino acids. Deletions cut 3 bases from V and 5 bases from J, with 13 bases between. Germline CDR1 and CDR2: WNHNN and SYGVQD (reference sequence). The CDR3 DNA follows: TGCGCCAGCAGTGACTTGGCGTTTCGGACCGGGGAGCTGTTTTTT. Translating gives CASSDLAFRTGELFF.

The chain has TRBV5-1 and TRBJ2-7; 11 bases are a match to TRBD1. After removal of 8 bases from V and 5 bases from J, the junction contained 12 bases not matched to a gene. The CDR3 extends over 15 amino acids. Germline lookup yields CDR1 SGHRS and CDR2 YFSETQ. The CDR3 reads CASMRTGTGGHEQYF. CDR3 sequence (DNA): TGCGCCAGTATGAGAACCGGGACAGGGGGTCACGAGCAGTACTTC.

The genes are TRBV4-2 and TRBJ2-3; no definite D call. The length of the CDR3 is 15 residues. Germline-derived CDR1 and CDR2 are LGHNA and YNFKEQ. V gave up 1 base and J gave up 0 bases, with 8 bases separating them. This CDR3 is CASSQVSTSTDTQYF. The CDR3 DNA follows: TGTGCCAGCAGCCAAGTGAGTACGAGCACAGATACGCAGTATTTT.